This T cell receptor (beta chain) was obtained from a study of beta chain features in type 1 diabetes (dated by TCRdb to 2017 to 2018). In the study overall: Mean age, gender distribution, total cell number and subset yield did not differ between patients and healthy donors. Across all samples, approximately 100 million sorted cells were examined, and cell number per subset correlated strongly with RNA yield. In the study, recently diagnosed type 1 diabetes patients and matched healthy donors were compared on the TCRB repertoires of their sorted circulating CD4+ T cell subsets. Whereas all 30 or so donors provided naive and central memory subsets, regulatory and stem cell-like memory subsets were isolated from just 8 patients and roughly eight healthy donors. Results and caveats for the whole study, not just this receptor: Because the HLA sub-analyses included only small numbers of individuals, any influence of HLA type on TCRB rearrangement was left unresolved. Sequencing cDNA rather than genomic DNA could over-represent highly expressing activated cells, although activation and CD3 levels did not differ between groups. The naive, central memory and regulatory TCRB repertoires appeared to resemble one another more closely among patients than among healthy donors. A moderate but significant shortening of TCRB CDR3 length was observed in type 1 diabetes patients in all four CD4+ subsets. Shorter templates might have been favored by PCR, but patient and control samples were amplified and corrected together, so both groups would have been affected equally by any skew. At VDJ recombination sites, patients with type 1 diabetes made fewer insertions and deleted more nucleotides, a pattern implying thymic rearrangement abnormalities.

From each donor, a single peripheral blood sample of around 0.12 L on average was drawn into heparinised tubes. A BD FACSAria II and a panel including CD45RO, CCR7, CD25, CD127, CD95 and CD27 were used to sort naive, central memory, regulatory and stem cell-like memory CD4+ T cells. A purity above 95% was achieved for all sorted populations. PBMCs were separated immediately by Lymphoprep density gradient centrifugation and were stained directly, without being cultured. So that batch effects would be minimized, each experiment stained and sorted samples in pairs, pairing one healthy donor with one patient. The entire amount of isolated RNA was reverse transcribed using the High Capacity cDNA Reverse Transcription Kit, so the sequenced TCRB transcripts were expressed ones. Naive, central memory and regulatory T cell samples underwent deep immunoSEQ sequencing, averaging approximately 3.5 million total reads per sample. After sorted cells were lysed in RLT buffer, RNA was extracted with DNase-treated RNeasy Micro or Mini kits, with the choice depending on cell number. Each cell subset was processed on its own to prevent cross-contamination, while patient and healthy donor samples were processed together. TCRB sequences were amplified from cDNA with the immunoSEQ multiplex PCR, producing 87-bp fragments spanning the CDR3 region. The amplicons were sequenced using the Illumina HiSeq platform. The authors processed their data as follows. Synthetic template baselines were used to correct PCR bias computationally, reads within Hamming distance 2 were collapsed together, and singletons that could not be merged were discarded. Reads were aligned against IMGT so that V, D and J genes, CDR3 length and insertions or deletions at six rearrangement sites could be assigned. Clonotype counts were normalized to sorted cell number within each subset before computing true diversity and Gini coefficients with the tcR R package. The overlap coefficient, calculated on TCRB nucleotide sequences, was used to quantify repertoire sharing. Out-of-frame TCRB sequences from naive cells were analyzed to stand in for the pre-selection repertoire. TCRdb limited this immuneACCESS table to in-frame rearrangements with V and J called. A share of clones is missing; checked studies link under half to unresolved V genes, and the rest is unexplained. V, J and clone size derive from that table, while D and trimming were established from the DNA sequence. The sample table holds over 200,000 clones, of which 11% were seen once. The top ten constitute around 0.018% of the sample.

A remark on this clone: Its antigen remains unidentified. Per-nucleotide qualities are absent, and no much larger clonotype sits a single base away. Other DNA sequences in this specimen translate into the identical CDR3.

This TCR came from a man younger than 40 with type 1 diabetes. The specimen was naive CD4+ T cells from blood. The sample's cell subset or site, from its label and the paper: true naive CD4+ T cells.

The CDR3 corresponds to CASSVGAGGPQETQYF. The nucleotide sequence is given as TGTGCCAGCAGCGTAGGTGCGGGGGGACCACAAGAGACCCAGTACTTC. The rearrangement combines TRBV9 with TRBJ2-5, with 8 bases aligning to TRBD2. From the germline V gene, CDR1 is SGDLS and CDR2 is YYNGEE. From its cysteine to its phenylalanine, the CDR3 spans 16 amino acids. Only the CDR3 region is kept as DNA, spanning 48 bases read in frame from base 1. Trimmed from V: 0 bases; trimmed from J: 2 bases; junction bases lacking a gene match: 6.